The 32 T cell receptor beta chains listed next were all sequenced from one sample in a study of response to subunit inactivated influenza vaccine (dated by TCRdb to between 2018 and 2020). The library was produced with RT-PCR. This sample was sequenced with an Illumina HiSeq 2500. Using fastp trimming at Q25 and MiXCR clonotype assembly, TCRdb reanalyzed the public sequencing data and kept in-frame beta chains. Here each entry gathers all rows of one CDR3 protein and keeps the most common genes and DNA. A total of under 850,000 distinct CDR3 sequences appear in this sample, roughly 18% of them only once. The ten biggest clones cover about a tenth of the sample. The sample here was PBMCs from blood, taken 5 days after vaccination. These receptors were collected from a man aged 50-60 years who received an inactivated influenza vaccine. Donor details come from another sample of the same person, matched by shared clones.

This clonotype was observed at least ten times. The J gene is TRBJ2-1, the V gene TRBV20-1, with D possibly matching TRBD1 (10 bases). Trimming removed 4 bases from V and 4 bases from J, with 26 bases in between. The CDR3 extends over 18 amino acids. CDR1 DFQATT and CDR2 SNEGSKA come from the germline V gene (reference sequence). CDR3 in amino acids: CSAKLTGGHAGGYNEQFF. As DNA, the CDR3 is TGCAGTGCTAAGCTGACAGGGGGCCATGCGGGAGGGTACAATGAGCAGTTCTTC.

This clonotype was counted only a few times. The chain is built from TRBV30 and TRBJ2-7; D is ambiguous. Trimming removed 2 bases from V and 7 bases from J, with 9 bases in between. Germline CDR1 is GTSNPN and CDR2 is SVGIG (reference sequence). The CDR3 contains 11 residues. The CDR3 spells CAWSKVGEQYF. CDR3 in DNA: TGTGCCTGGAGTAAGGTGGGAGAGCAGTACTTC.

As DNA, the CDR3 is TGTGCCAGCAACCCATCAGGGGGAGACTATGGCTACACCTTC. Its translation: CASNPSGGDYGYTF. The genes are TRBV7-9 and TRBJ1-2; the match to TRBD1 covers 7 bases. J lost 3 bases, V lost 7 bases, and 8 bases had no gene match. Germline V gives CDR1 SEHNR, CDR2 FQNEAQ (reference sequence). There are 14 residues in the CDR3.

The rearrangement links TRBV7-6 to TRBJ1-3; D is uncertain. The CDR3 is 12 amino acids. V was shortened by 3 bases and J by 9 bases, with 9 bases between the two germline ends. CDR1 and CDR2 (germline): SGHVS, FNYEAQ. The CDR3 sequence: CASSLPSGTIYF. The DNA of the CDR3 is TGTGCCAGCAGCTTGCCCTCGGGCACCATATATTTT.

This clonotype was seen only a few times. V is TRBV29-1 and J is TRBJ2-1; unclear D gene. The CDR3 has 13 amino acids. V lost 4 bases and J lost 4, with 11 bases in between. Germline CDR1 is SQVTM and CDR2 is ANQGSEA. The CDR3 loop reads CSVAAARYNEQFF. The CDR3 DNA is TGCAGCGTTGCAGCCGCCCGGTACAATGAGCAGTTCTTC.

This clonotype was detected only a few times. The gene calls are TRBV5-6 and TRBJ1-2, with a tentative D call TRBD1 (5 bases). The CDR3 consists of 16 residues. Germline V gene data show CDR1 as SGHDT and CDR2 as YYEEEE. Trimming stripped 4 bases from V and 2 bases from J, with 18 bases between. CDR3 sequence: CASSVTVGMANYGYTF. The CDR3 region has the DNA TGTGCCAGCAGCGTGACAGTTGGGATGGCGAACTATGGCTACACCTTC. Together with reference TRBV5-6 and TRBJ1-2, the CDR3 gives the full variable domain: DAGVTQSPTHLIKTRGQQVTLRCSPKSGHDTVSWYQQALGQGPQFIFQYYEEEERQRGNFPDRFSGHQFPNYSSELNVNALLLGDSALYLCASSVTVGMANYGYTFGSGTRLTVV.

The rearrangement joins TRBV5-6 to TRBJ1-2; the D is unclear. Deletions cut 5 bases from V and 0 bases from J, with 11 bases between. This CDR3 contains 14 residues. Germline V gene data show CDR1 as SGHDT and CDR2 as YYEEEE. CDR3 region: CASRRRGTNYGYTF. The CDR3 DNA reads TGTGCCAGCAGGAGACGGGGAACTAACTATGGCTACACCTTC.

This CDR3 is CSARTGTGEYEQYF. CDR3 coding DNA: TGCAGTGCTAGGACCGGGACAGGGGAGTACGAGCAGTACTTC. The chain recombines TRBV20-1 with TRBJ2-7; 10 positions match TRBD1. Germline loops: CDR1 DFQATT, CDR2 SNEGSKA (reference sequence). This CDR3 has 14 amino acids. J gave up 4 bases and V 3 bases, and 6 bases lay outside the gene matches.

This clonotype was picked up a small number of times. The CDR3 protein is CASGRLASRNEQFF. CDR3 nucleotides: TGTGCCAGCGGTAGACTAGCTTCTAGGAATGAGCAGTTCTTC. V is TRBV6-1 and J is TRBJ2-1; 7 bases map to TRBD2. Germline-derived CDR1 and CDR2 are MNHNS and SASEGT. V lost 8 bases, J lost 7 bases, and 11 bases stayed unmatched. The CDR3 length is 14 residues.

The chain uses TRBV20-1 and TRBJ2-5; D is uncertain. Looked up from germline, CDR1 is DFQATT and CDR2 is SNEGSKA (reference sequence). The CDR3 is 14 amino acids. Trimming stripped 3 bases from V and 0 bases from J, with 11 bases between. The CDR3 region is CSASGVRHQETQYF. The CDR3 DNA is TGCAGTGCTAGTGGGGTACGACACCAAGAGACCCAGTACTTC.

This clonotype was seen at least ten times. The genes are TRBV12-3 or TRBV12-4 and TRBJ2-7; no clear D. The V and J ends lost 2 bases and 1 base respectively, with 6 bases between them. This CDR3 is built from 13 residues. Written as DNA, the CDR3 is TGTGCCAGCAGTTTAATGGGTTCCTACGAGCAGTACTTC. Translated, it gives CASSLMGSYEQYF.

This chain connects TRBV15 to TRBJ2-3; D remains ambiguous. The V end lost 0 bases, the J end lost 0 bases, and 7 bases lay between the germline ends. This CDR3 has 15 amino acids. Germline CDR1 and CDR2: LNHNV and YYDKDF (reference sequence). The DNA of the CDR3 is TGTGCCACCAGCAGAGATGGTCTTAGCACAGATACGCAGTATTTT. Its translation: CATSRDGLSTDTQYF. Full variable domain (remainder filled in from reference TRBV15 and TRBJ2-3): DAMVIQNPRYQVTQFGKPVTLSCSQTLNHNVMYWYQQKSSQAPKLLFHYYDKDFNNEADTPDNFQSRRPNTSFCFLDIRSPGLGDTAMYLCATSRDGLSTDTQYFGPGTRLTVL.

The chain uses TRBV6-1 and TRBJ1-1; D possibly corresponds to TRBD1 (6 bases). The CDR3 is 13 residues long. CDR1 is MNHNS and CDR2 is SASEGT in the germline V gene. V gave up 3 bases and J gave up 11 bases, with 16 bases separating them. The CDR3 DNA follows: TGTGCCAGCAGTGAGAACCCGGGACAAGGGGCTTTCTTT. Translating it yields CASSENPGQGAFF.

This clonotype showed up many times. The genes are TRBV9 and TRBJ2-1, with D hard to call. Trimming cost V 4 bases and J 8 bases, with 10 bases left between them. There are 12 residues in the CDR3. CDR1 is SGDLS, CDR2 YYNGEE, per germline. CDR3 amino acids: CASSRERYEQFF. The CDR3, as DNA: TGTGCCAGCAGCCGCGAGAGGTATGAGCAGTTCTTC.

V usage is TRBV2 and J usage is TRBJ2-5; D could derive from TRBD1 or TRBD2 (6 bases each). This CDR3 comprises 15 residues. V shed 1 base and J shed 5 bases, with 14 bases lying between them. Germline CDR1 and CDR2: SNHLY and FYNNEI. This CDR3 reads CASSEGPVGGETQYF. The CDR3 DNA reads TGTGCCAGCAGTGAAGGTCCGGTAGGGGGGGAGACCCAGTACTTC.

This clonotype was detected only a few times. The chain recombines TRBV5-6 with TRBJ1-1; weak D call: TRBD1 (6 bases). Germline CDR1 SGHDT, CDR2 YYEEEE. This CDR3 contains 15 residues. The V and J ends lost 4 bases and 5 bases respectively, with 18 bases between them. For the CDR3, the DNA is TGTGCCAGCAGCCCGGAGGGGGGACATTGGACTGAAGCTTTCTTT. It translates to CASSPEGGHWTEAFF.

The genes are TRBV28 and TRBJ2-3, with TRBD2 identical over 14 bases. V shed 5 bases and J 0 bases; nucleotides not matched to a gene: 7. The CDR3 covers 18 residues. From germline, CDR1 is MDHEN and CDR2 SYDVKM. The chain's CDR3 is CASSSGTSGSPSTDTQYF. The CDR3 DNA sequence: TGTGCCAGCAGTAGCGGGACTAGCGGGAGCCCTAGCACAGATACGCAGTATTTT.

The chain is built from TRBV10-3 and TRBJ2-3, with D perhaps matching TRBD1 (6 bases). V lost 3 bases, J lost 1 base, and 8 bases lay in between. This CDR3 contains 14 residues. Germline V lookup: CDR1 ENHRY, CDR2 SYGVKD. The CDR3 sequence: CAISETGRTDTQYF. CDR3 DNA sequence: TGTGCCATCAGTGAAACAGGGCGCACAGATACGCAGTATTTT.

The V call is TRBV28, the J call TRBJ2-3; 10 nucleotides agree with TRBD1. Germline CDR1 is MDHEN and CDR2 is SYDVKM. The CDR3 has 15 amino acids. The V gene end was trimmed by 4 bases and the J gene end by 7 bases; junction bases not matched to a gene: 8. The CDR3 reads CASSSGQGVINTQYF. The CDR3 DNA is TGTGCCAGCAGTTCCGGACAGGGGGTGATAAATACGCAGTATTTT.

CDR3 DNA sequence: TGTGCCAGCGGGGATATAGCGGGTTTATCCTACGAGCAGTACTTC. As protein: CASGDIAGLSYEQYF. The V gene is TRBV6-1, the J gene TRBJ2-7; 7 nucleotides agree with TRBD2. Trimming at V came to 8 bases and at J to 1 base, leaving 11 bases not matched to a gene. The CDR3 runs to 15 residues. Germline V CDR1 and CDR2: MNHNS, SASEGT.

This clonotype was detected a few times. The J gene is TRBJ1-4, the V gene TRBV20-1; no definite D call. The V and J ends lost 6 bases and 7 bases respectively, with 12 bases between them. In germline, CDR1 is DFQATT, CDR2 SNEGSKA (reference sequence). This CDR3 spans 12 amino acids. DNA for the CDR3: TGCAGTGCCAGGAGCGGGCGTGAAAAACTGTTTTTT. Residues: CSARSGREKLFF.

This clonotype was seen at least ten times. The chain joins TRBV6-2 or TRBV6-3 to TRBJ2-1, with 9 bases matching TRBD2. V trimming: 4 bases; J trimming: 6 bases; junction bases outside the gene matches: 4. The germline V gene has CDR1 MNHEY and CDR2 SVGEGT. The CDR3 spans 14 residues. In nucleotides, the CDR3 is TGTGCCAGCAGTTTGGGACTAGCCCTCAATGAGCAGTTCTTC. Translating gives CASSLGLALNEQFF.

Details on this clonotype: With a much larger clone just one base away, this may be a read error. V is TRBV29-1 and J is TRBJ2-2; 10 bases fit TRBD1. V was pared by 4 bases and J by 3 bases, with 2 bases of the junction left unmatched. This CDR3 is built from 14 residues. From germline, CDR1 is SQVTM and CDR2 ANQGSEA. CDR3 residues: CSVGGTGDTGELFF. In nucleotides, the CDR3 is TGCAGCGTTGGCGGGACAGGGGACACCGGGGAGCTGTTTTTT.

The chain combines TRBV2 with TRBJ2-3; D assignment may be TRBD1 or TRBD2 (6 bases each). The V end was cut by 7 bases, the J end by 0 bases, with 14 bases between. Germline V gene sequence: CDR1 SNHLY, CDR2 FYNNEI. This CDR3 comprises 15 residues. Here the CDR3 DNA reads TGTGCCAGCACCCCAACGGGGGCTAGCACAGATACGCAGTATTTT. As protein: CASTPTGASTDTQYF.

This clonotype was seen at least ten times. This rearrangement joins TRBV20-1 to TRBJ2-7; D is undetermined. Germline V CDR1 and CDR2: DFQATT, SNEGSKA (reference sequence). The ends were cut back, 4 bases at V and 6 bases at J, with 16 bases in the middle. CDR3 length: 13 amino acids. The CDR3 sequence is CSANPLAYREQYF. CDR3 DNA: TGCAGTGCTAATCCCCTCGCGTACCGCGAGCAGTACTTC.

The chain is built from TRBV6-2 or TRBV6-3 and TRBJ2-6, with D perhaps matching TRBD1 (5 bases). Trimming cost V 0 bases and J 2 bases, with 11 bases left between them. Germline assignment: CDR1 MNHEY and CDR2 SVGEGT. The CDR3 totals 17 residues. The chain's CDR3 is CASSYSNFRAGANVLTF. For the CDR3, the DNA is TGTGCCAGCAGTTACTCGAATTTCAGGGCTGGGGCCAACGTCCTGACTTTC.

This clonotype was seen more than once but under ten times. This rearrangement joins TRBV20-1 to TRBJ2-1; D not certain. The CDR3 is made up of 12 amino acids. Germline assignment: CDR1 DFQATT and CDR2 SNEGSKA (reference sequence). Trimming took 5 bases from V and 8 from J, leaving 13 bases between them. CDR3 sequence reads: CSAGRLRDEQFF. The CDR3 nucleotides read TGCAGTGCTGGGCGCCTTCGGGATGAGCAGTTCTTC.

In its sample, this clonotype was seen a few times. V gene TRBV7-2 combines with J gene TRBJ1-2, with D unresolved. CDR3 length equals 14 residues. Between the trimmed V and J ends, which lost 1 base and 4 bases, there was a span of 10 bases. Germline values: CDR1 SGHTA, CDR2 FQGNSA. DNA of the CDR3: TGTGCCAGCAGCTTAGGAAGCTCCTCCTATGGCTACACCTTC. It translates to CASSLGSSSYGYTF.

V usage is TRBV7-9 and J usage is TRBJ1-4; 7 positions match TRBD1. Trimming took 4 bases from V and 8 from J; bases not matched to a gene: 7. Per germline, CDR1 SEHNR and CDR2 FQNEAQ (reference sequence). The CDR3 covers 14 residues. The CDR3 DNA is TGTGCCAGCAGCTCCCTCAGGGACAGCGAAAAACTGTTTTTT. This sequence encodes CASSSLRDSEKLFF.

In its sample, this clonotype was seen a few times. This sequence joins TRBV9 and TRBJ2-2, with D possibly TRBD1 on 6 matching bases. The ends were cut back, 3 bases at V and 7 bases at J, with 16 bases in the middle. The CDR3 spans 15 residues. CDR1 and CDR2 from the germline V gene are SGDLS and YYNGEE. The CDR3 nucleotides are TGTGCCAGCAGCGATACAGGGAAGTTCGACGGGGAGCTGTTTTTT. Protein product: CASSDTGKFDGELFF.

The sample holds a few counts of this clonotype. The V and J genes are TRBV7-9 and TRBJ2-5, with D perhaps TRBD1 (6 bases). Germline V gene lookup returns CDR1 SEHNR and CDR2 FQNEAQ (reference sequence). CDR3 length: 15 amino acids. V lost 0 bases and J lost 1, with 9 bases in between. The CDR3: CASSLAGQLQETQYF. Written as DNA, the CDR3 is TGTGCCAGCAGCTTAGCGGGACAACTCCAAGAGACCCAGTACTTC.

This clonotype showed up many times. The chain is built from TRBV27 and TRBJ2-1, with 7 bases lining up with TRBD2. Germline V gives CDR1 MNHEY, CDR2 SMNVEV (reference sequence). J gave up 9 bases and V 3 bases, and 11 bases lay outside the gene matches. The CDR3 contains 15 residues. This chain's CDR3 is CASSLLAVLGSEQFF. The DNA of the CDR3 is TGTGCCAGCAGTTTGCTAGCGGTTCTAGGAAGTGAGCAGTTCTTC.